These 18 T cell receptor beta chains originate from one sample sequenced in a study of T-cell memory formation after mild COVID-19. One entry per CDR3 protein results from TCRdb running MiXCR on the 5' RACE reads. The data contain 210,000 or so distinct CDR3 sequences, roughly a tenth of them singletons. Sequences were obtained from PBMCs or a T cell subset sorted from them (not recorded which). The receptors were sampled from a man aged 18-30 years who had mild COVID-19 (a few samples of this study predate the infection). Cell type and time point are not known.

This clonotype appeared a few times. As DNA, the CDR3 is TGCGCCAGCAGCTTGGCCTCCACGACGGGCACAGATACGCAGTATTTT. This gives the protein CASSLASTTGTDTQYF. The V gene is TRBV5-1, the J gene TRBJ2-3; D call uncertain. CDR3 size: 16 residues. V lost 0 bases and J lost 1, with 12 bases in between. Germline V gives CDR1 SGHRS, CDR2 YFSETQ. The variable domain in full, with the rest retrieved from reference TRBV5-1 and TRBJ2-3, is KAGVTQTPRYLIKTRGQQVTLSCSPISGHRSVSWYQQTPGQGLQFLFEYFSETQRNKGNFPGRFSGRQFSNSRSEMNVSTLELGDSALYLCASSLASTTGTDTQYFGPGTRLTVL.

The CDR3 DNA sequence: TGTGCCAGCAGCCAGGGGAATAGTTTTGAAAAACTGTTTTTT. Translating it yields CASSQGNSFEKLFF. The V call is TRBV3-1, the J call TRBJ1-4, with D unclear. Between the trimmed V and J ends, which lost 3 bases and 7 bases, there was a span of 12 bases. The germline V gene has CDR1 LGHDT and CDR2 YNNKEL (reference sequence). CDR3 size: 14 residues. The whole variable domain, remainder taken from reference TRBV3-1 and TRBJ1-4, is DTAVSQTPKYLVTQMGNDKSIKCEQNLGHDTMYWYKQDSKKFLKIMFSYNNKELIINETVPNRFSPKSPDKAHLNLHINSLELGDSAVYFCASSQGNSFEKLFFGSGTQLSVL.

The J gene is TRBJ1-6, the V gene TRBV11-2; no clear D gene. The CDR3 loop spans 12 amino acids. Trimming shortened V by 5 bases and J by 11 bases, and 10 bases separated the two germline ends. Germline CDR1 and CDR2: SGHAT and FQNNGV. CDR3 loop: CASSIASAPLHF. In nucleotides, the CDR3 is TGTGCCAGCAGCATCGCCTCGGCACCCCTCCACTTT.

Only a few counts were recorded for this clonotype. The chain couples TRBV7-2 to TRBJ1-1, with D hard to call. V gave up 2 bases and J gave up 3 bases, with 7 bases separating them. The CDR3 spans 13 residues. Germline CDR1 and CDR2: SGHTA and FQGNSA. DNA for the CDR3: TGTGCCAGCAGCTTATCTTGGGACACTGAAGCTTTCTTT. This gives the protein CASSLSWDTEAFF.

The chain recombines TRBV11-2 with TRBJ1-3; 8 bases agree with TRBD1. This CDR3 has 13 amino acids. CDR1 SGHAT and CDR2 FQNNGV come from the germline V gene. The J segment lost 6 bases and the V segment lost 5 bases, leaving 3 bases of the junction unmatched. The CDR3 sequence is CASSADRANTIYF. DNA for the CDR3: TGTGCCAGCAGCGCGGACAGGGCAAACACCATATATTTT. Looking up the rest from reference TRBV11-2 and TRBJ1-3 gives the full variable domain: EAGVAQSPRYKIIEKRQSVAFWCNPISGHATLYWYQQILGQGPKLLIQFQNNGVVDDSQLPKDRFSAERLKGVDSTLKIQPAKLEDSAVYLCASSADRANTIYFGEGSWLTVV.

This clonotype was detected only a few times. An end of the junction differs from the germline gene, which may be a read error. J is TRBJ2-5 and V is TRBV2; 14 bases fit TRBD2. CDR1 is SNHLY and CDR2 is FYNNEI in the germline V gene. This CDR3 has 15 amino acids. The CDR3 DNA sequence: TGTGCCAGCAATGAAGCCGGGACTAGCGGGGGCCAGAGTAACTTC. Residues: CASNEAGTSGGQSNF.

The gene calls are TRBV3-1 and TRBJ1-4, with 8 bases identical to TRBD1. With 7 bases clipped from V and 5 bases from J, the junction kept 6 bases outside the gene matches. The germline gives CDR1 LGHDT, CDR2 YNNKEL (reference sequence). CDR3 length: 14 amino acids. The CDR3 loop reads CASTDRGLNEKLFF. The DNA of the CDR3 is TGTGCCAGCACCGACAGGGGTTTGAATGAAAAACTGTTTTTT.

The CDR3 sequence is CASSLAGGLGTQYF. The CDR3 coding sequence is TGTGCCAGCAGCTTAGCGGGGGGGCTTGGGACCCAGTACTTC. The rearrangement uses TRBV11-2 and TRBJ2-5; 8 nucleotides match TRBD2. The trim removed 1 base at V and 7 bases at J, leaving 5 bases unmatched. This CDR3 is 14 amino acids long. Germline V lookup: CDR1 SGHAT, CDR2 FQNNGV. The complete variable domain, with remaining parts taken from reference TRBV11-2 and TRBJ2-5, reads EAGVAQSPRYKIIEKRQSVAFWCNPISGHATLYWYQQILGQGPKLLIQFQNNGVVDDSQLPKDRFSAERLKGVDSTLKIQPAKLEDSAVYLCASSLAGGLGTQYFGPGTRLLVL.

The rearrangement links TRBV7-2 to TRBJ1-2; D is perhaps TRBD1 (6 bases). The CDR3 extends over 13 amino acids. Trimming removed 4 bases at V and 4 bases at J, with 10 bases between. CDR1 SGHTA and CDR2 FQGNSA come from the germline V gene. In nucleotides, the CDR3 is TGTGCCAGCAGCTCAGGGGCGGGCTATGGCTACACCTTC. It translates to CASSSGAGYGYTF.

The chain joins TRBV6-5 to TRBJ2-7; maybe TRBD1 (6 bases). Trimming cost V 3 bases and J 4 bases, with 16 bases left between them. Per germline, CDR1 MNHEY and CDR2 SVGAGI. The CDR3 covers 15 residues. CDR3 region: CASSYNPGVVYEQYF. CDR3 bases: TGTGCCAGCAGTTATAACCCAGGGGTGGTTTACGAGCAGTACTTC.

This clonotype was picked up a small number of times. The V and J genes are TRBV7-2 and TRBJ2-3; no clear D gene. This CDR3 has 12 residues. Per germline, CDR1 SGHTA and CDR2 FQGNSA. V was clipped by 5 bases and J by 4 bases, with 7 bases between them. The CDR3 sequence is CASSRVADTQYF. In DNA form, the CDR3 reads TGTGCCAGCAGCCGCGTCGCAGATACGCAGTATTTT. Together with reference TRBV7-2 and TRBJ2-3, the CDR3 gives the full variable domain: GAGVSQSPSNKVTEKGKDVELRCDPISGHTALYWYRQSLGQGLEFLIYFQGNSAPDKSGLPSDRFSAERTGGSVSTLTIQRTQQEDSAVYLCASSRVADTQYFGPGTRLTVL.

This clonotype was recorded many times. This rearrangement joins TRBV29-1 to TRBJ1-1, with D possibly being TRBD1 (5 bases). V lost 7 bases, J lost 0 bases, and 9 bases lay in between. The CDR3 is 12 residues long. Germline-derived CDR1 and CDR2 are SQVTM and ANQGSEA. The chain's CDR3 is CSARDVNTEAFF. In DNA form, the CDR3 reads TGCAGCGCCAGGGACGTGAACACTGAAGCTTTCTTT.

The J gene is TRBJ2-6, the V gene TRBV4-3; the D gene is possibly TRBD1 (6 bases). Germline V gene sequence: CDR1 LGHNA, CDR2 YSLEER. The CDR3 extends over 16 amino acids. Trimming took 3 bases from V and 2 from J, leaving 11 bases between them. This CDR3 reads CASSQDSFAGANVLTF. The CDR3 nucleotides are TGCGCCAGCAGCCAGGACAGCTTCGCTGGGGCCAACGTCCTGACTTTC.

The rearrangement links TRBV19 to TRBJ1-5; D not certain. V was trimmed by 6 bases and J by 6 bases, leaving 15 bases between them. Germline V lookup: CDR1 LNHDA, CDR2 SQIVND (reference sequence). The CDR3 extends over 14 amino acids. The CDR3 coding sequence is TGTGCCAGTAGCGAGAGTAATCATATTCAGCCCCAGCATTTT. Its translation: CASSESNHIQPQHF.

This chain uses TRBV12-3 or TRBV12-4 with TRBJ1-2; D perhaps matches TRBD1 (6 bases). This CDR3 has 13 amino acids. The V and J ends lost 6 bases and 8 bases respectively, with 16 bases between them. CDR3 nucleotides: TGTGCCAGCAGGGGGTTGACAGGTAGCGGCTACACCTTC. The encoded protein is CASRGLTGSGYTF.

The chain carries TRBV7-2 and TRBJ2-7, with 11 bases fitting TRBD1. Germline CDR1 SGHTA, CDR2 FQGNSA. This CDR3 is 14 amino acids long. J was trimmed by 7 bases and V by 3 bases; bases with no gene match: 5. Written as DNA, the CDR3 is TGTGCCAGCAGCTTCGGACAGGGGGCAAAAGAGCAGTACTTC. Translating gives CASSFGQGAKEQYF.

This clonotype was recorded many times. This sequence joins TRBV7-2 and TRBJ2-1; D unclear. V was clipped by 1 base and J by 6 bases, with 10 bases between them. Germline CDR1 is SGHTA and CDR2 is FQGNSA. The CDR3 is made up of 14 amino acids. CDR3 protein: CASSLVARSNEQFF. In nucleotides, the CDR3 is TGTGCCAGCAGCTTAGTAGCTAGGTCCAATGAGCAGTTCTTC.

A few counts support this clonotype. The chain couples TRBV12-3 or TRBV12-4 to TRBJ2-3, with a weak D call TRBD2 (6 bases). V lost 0 bases and J 2 bases, leaving 6 bases between the germline ends. The CDR3 has 14 residues. Here the CDR3 DNA reads TGTGCCAGCAGTTTAGCGGGACTCACAGATACGCAGTATTTT. Its translation: CASSLAGLTDTQYF.